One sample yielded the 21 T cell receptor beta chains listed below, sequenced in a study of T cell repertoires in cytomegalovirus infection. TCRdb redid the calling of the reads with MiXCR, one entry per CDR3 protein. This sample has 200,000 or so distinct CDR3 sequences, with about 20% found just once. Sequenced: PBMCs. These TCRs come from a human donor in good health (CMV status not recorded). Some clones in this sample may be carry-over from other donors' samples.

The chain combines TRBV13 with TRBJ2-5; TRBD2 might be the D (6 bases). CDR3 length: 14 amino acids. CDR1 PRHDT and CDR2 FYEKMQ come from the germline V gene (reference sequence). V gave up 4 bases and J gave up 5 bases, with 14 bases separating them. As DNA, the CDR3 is TGTGCCAGCAGCTCCGAGACCGGAGGGGAGACCCAGTACTTC. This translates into CASSSETGGETQYF.

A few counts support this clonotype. CDR3 nucleotide sequence: TGTGCCAGCAGCTTAGAAACAGGGCCAGCATCACCCCTCCACTTT. It encodes CASSLETGPASPLHF. The V gene is TRBV11-2, the J gene TRBJ1-6; D perhaps matches TRBD1 (6 bases). This CDR3 has 15 amino acids. Germline V gene data show CDR1 as SGHAT and CDR2 as FQNNGV. V lost 0 bases to trimming and J lost 10 bases, with 13 bases between them.

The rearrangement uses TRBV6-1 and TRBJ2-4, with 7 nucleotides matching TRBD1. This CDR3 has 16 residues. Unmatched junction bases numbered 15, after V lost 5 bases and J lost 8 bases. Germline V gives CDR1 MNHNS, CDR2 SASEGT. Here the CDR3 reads CASSRTVDRRSDIQYF. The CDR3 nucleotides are TGTGCCAGCAGTAGGACTGTGGACAGGCGGTCCGACATTCAGTACTTC.

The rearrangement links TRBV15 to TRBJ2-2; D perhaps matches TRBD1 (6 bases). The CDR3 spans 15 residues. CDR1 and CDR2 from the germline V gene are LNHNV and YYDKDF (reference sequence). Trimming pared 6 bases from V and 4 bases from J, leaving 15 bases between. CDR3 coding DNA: TGTGCCACCAGAGTAGGGACATCCTTCACCGGGGAGCTGTTTTTT. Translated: CATRVGTSFTGELFF.

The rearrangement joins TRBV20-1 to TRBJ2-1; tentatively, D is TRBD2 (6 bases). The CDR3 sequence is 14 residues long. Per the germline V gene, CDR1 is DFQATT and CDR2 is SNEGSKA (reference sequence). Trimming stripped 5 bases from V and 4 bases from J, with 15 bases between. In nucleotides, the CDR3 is TGCAGTGCTTCACGGGGCGGGGCTTACAATGAGCAGTTCTTC. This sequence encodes CSASRGGAYNEQFF.

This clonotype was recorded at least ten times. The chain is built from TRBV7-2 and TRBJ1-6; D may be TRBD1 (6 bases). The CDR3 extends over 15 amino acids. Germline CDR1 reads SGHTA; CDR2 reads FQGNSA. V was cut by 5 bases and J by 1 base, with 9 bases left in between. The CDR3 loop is CASSPQGSYNSPLHF. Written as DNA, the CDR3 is TGTGCCAGCAGCCCCCAGGGGTCCTATAATTCACCCCTCCACTTT.

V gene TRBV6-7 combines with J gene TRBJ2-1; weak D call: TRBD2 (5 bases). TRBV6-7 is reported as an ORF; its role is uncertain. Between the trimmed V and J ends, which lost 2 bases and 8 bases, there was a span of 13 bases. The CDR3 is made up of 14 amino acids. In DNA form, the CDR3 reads TGTGCCAGCAGTTACGGAGGTAGAGTGGATGAGCAGTTCTTC. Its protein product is CASSYGGRVDEQFF.

The CDR3 loop is CASSLLGRTIQETQYF. The CDR3 nucleotides read TGTGCCAGCAGTTTATTAGGGAGGACGATCCAAGAGACCCAGTACTTC. The V call is TRBV28, the J call TRBJ2-5; possibly TRBD2 for D (6 bases). Trimming took 1 base from V and 1 from J, leaving 13 bases between them. CDR3 length: 16 residues. Germline assignment: CDR1 MDHEN and CDR2 SYDVKM.

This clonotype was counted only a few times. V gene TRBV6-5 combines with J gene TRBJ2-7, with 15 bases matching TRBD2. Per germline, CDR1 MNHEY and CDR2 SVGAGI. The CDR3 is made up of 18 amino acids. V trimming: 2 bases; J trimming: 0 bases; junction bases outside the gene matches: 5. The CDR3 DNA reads TGTGCCAGCAGTTACCGGGGACTAGCGGGAGGACCCTCCTACGAGCAGTACTTC. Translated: CASSYRGLAGGPSYEQYF.

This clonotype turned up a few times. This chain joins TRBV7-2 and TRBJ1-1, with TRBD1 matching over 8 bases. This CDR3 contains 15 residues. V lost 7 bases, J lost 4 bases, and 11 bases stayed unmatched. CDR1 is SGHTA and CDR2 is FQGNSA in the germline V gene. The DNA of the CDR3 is TGTGCCAGCAAAAGGACAGGGACCGCGCCCACTGAAGCTTTCTTT. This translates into CASKRTGTAPTEAFF.

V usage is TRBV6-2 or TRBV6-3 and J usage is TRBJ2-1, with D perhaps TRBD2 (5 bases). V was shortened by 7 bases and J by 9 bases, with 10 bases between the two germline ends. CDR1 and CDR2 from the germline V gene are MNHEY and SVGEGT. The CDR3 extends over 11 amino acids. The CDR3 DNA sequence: TGTGCCAGCACCCCTGGGAGTGAGCAGTTCTTC. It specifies CASTPGSEQFF.

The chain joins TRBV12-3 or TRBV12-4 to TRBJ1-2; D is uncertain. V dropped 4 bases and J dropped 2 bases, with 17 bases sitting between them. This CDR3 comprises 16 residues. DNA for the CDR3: TGTGCCAGCAGTTCGGAGGCGCAGTGGATCAACTATGGCTACACCTTC. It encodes CASSSEAQWINYGYTF.

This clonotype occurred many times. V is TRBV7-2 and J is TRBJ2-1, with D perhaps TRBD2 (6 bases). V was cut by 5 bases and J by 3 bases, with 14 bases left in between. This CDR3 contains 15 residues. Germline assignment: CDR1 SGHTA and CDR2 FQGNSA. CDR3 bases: TGTGCCAGCAGCCGTCGGGAGCGACACTACAATGAGCAGTTCTTC. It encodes CASSRRERHYNEQFF.

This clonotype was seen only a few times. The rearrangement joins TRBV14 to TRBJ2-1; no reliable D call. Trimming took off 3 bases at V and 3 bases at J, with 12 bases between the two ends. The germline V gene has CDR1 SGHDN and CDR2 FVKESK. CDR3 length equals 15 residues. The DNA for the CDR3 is TGTGCCAGCAGCCATGTCGGCTCGCGCTACAATGAGCAGTTCTTC. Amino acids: CASSHVGSRYNEQFF. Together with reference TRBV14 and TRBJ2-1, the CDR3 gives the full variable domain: EAGVTQFPSHSVIEKGQTVTLRCDPISGHDNLYWYRRVMGKEIKFLLHFVKESKQDESGMPNNRFLAERTGGTYSTLKVQPAELEDSGVYFCASSHVGSRYNEQFFGPGTRLTVL.

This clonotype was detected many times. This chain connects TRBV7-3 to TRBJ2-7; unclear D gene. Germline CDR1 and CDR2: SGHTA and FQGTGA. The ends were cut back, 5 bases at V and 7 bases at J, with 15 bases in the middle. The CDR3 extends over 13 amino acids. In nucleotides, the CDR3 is TGTGCCAGCAGCCCCGGACCGGTAGGAGAGCAGTACTTC. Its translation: CASSPGPVGEQYF.

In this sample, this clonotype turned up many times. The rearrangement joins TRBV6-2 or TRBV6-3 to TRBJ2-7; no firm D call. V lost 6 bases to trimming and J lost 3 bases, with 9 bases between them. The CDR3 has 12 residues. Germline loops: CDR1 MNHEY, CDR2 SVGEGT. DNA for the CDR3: TGTGCCAGCAGCCCTACTTTCTACGAGCAGTACTTC. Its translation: CASSPTFYEQYF.

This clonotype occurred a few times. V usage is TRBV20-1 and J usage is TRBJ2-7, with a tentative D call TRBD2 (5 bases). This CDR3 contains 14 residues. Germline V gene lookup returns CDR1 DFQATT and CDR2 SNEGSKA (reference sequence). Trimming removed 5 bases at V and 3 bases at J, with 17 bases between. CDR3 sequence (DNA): TGCAGTGCTCTGGACTCCGCGCTCCTCTACGAGCAGTACTTC. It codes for CSALDSALLYEQYF.

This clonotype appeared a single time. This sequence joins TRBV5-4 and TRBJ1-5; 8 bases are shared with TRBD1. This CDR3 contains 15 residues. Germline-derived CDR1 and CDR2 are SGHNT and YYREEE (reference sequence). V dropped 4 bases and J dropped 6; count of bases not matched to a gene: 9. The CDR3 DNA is TGTGCCAGCAGCCCCGGACAGGGTCGTGGTCAGCCCCAGCATTTT. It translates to CASSPGQGRGQPQHF.

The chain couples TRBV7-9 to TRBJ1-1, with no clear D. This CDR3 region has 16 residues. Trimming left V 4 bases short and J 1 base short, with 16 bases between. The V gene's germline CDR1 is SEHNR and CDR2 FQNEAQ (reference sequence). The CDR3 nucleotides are TGTGCCAGCAGCTCAGGCATGGAGGGAGGGAACACTGAAGCTTTCTTT. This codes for CASSSGMEGGNTEAFF. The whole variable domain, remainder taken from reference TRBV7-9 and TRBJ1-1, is DTGVSQNPRHKITKRGQNVTFRCDPISEHNRLYWYRQTLGQGPEFLTYFQNEAQLEKSRLLSDRFSAERPKGSFSTLEIQRTEQGDSAMYLCASSSGMEGGNTEAFFGQGTRLTVV.

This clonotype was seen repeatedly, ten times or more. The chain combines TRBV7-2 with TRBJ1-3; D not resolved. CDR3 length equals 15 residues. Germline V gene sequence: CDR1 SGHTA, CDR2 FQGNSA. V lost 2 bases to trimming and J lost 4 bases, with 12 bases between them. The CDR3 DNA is TGTGCCAGCAGCTTAAGCAGGATTTACGGAAACACCATATATTTT. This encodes CASSLSRIYGNTIYF. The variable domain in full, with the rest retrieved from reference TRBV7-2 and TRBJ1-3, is GAGVSQSPSNKVTEKGKDVELRCDPISGHTALYWYRQSLGQGLEFLIYFQGNSAPDKSGLPSDRFSAERTGGSVSTLTIQRTQQEDSAVYLCASSLSRIYGNTIYFGEGSWLTVV.

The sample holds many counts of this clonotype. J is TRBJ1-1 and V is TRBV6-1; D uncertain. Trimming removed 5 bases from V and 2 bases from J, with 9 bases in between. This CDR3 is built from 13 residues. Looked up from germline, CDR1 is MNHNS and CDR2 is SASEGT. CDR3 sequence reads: CASSWTVNTEAFF. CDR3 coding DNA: TGTGCCAGCAGTTGGACGGTAAACACTGAAGCTTTCTTT.